The 17 T cell receptor beta chains in this list originate from one sample, sequenced in a study of identical twins. TCRdb re-analysed the 5' RACE reads in MiXCR, keeping a single row per CDR3 protein. Of some 660,000 distinct CDR3 sequences in the sample, around 8.3% were seen once. This sample was also put to use in a study of yellow fever vaccine responses in identical twins.

Sequencing used PBMCs. These receptors originate from a woman younger than 30 in good health.

This clonotype was counted at least ten times. The CDR3 DNA reads as TGTGCCAGCAGTGGACAGGGGGGCTACAATGAGCAGTTCTTC. Its protein product is CASSGQGGYNEQFF. V usage is TRBV28 and J usage is TRBJ2-1; 10 nucleotides agree with TRBD1. Trimming removed 5 bases from V and 3 bases from J; junction bases left unmatched: 1. CDR3 length: 14 residues. Germline-derived CDR1 and CDR2 are MDHEN and SYDVKM.

V usage is TRBV20-1 and J usage is TRBJ2-1; possible D gene TRBD2, 6 bases. Between the trimmed V and J ends, which lost 6 bases and 1 base, there was a span of 10 bases. This CDR3 is built from 13 residues. Germline-derived CDR1 and CDR2 are DFQATT and SNEGSKA (reference sequence). As DNA, the CDR3 is TGCAGTGCCGGCGGGGAGTCCTACAATGAGCAGTTCTTC. Its translation: CSAGGESYNEQFF.

This clonotype was observed a handful of times. The J gene is TRBJ2-7, the V gene TRBV29-1; D is unclear. This CDR3 has 15 residues. Trimming cost V 1 base and J 0 bases, with 13 bases left between them. Germline assignment: CDR1 SQVTM and CDR2 ANQGSEA. The chain's CDR3 is CSVEASERSSYEQYF. CDR3 DNA: TGCAGCGTTGAAGCTTCGGAGAGGAGCTCCTACGAGCAGTACTTC.

This clonotype came up many times. At one end the junction does not follow the germline gene, possibly because of a read error. The chain recombines TRBV12-3 or TRBV12-4 with TRBJ2-2; 10 bases match TRBD2. CDR3 length: 14 amino acids. Here the CDR3 DNA reads TGTGCCAGCAGCTTAGCGGGGGGCCCCGGGGAGCTGTTTTTT. It yields the protein CASSLAGGPGELFF.

This clonotype was detected only a few times. This chain connects TRBV29-1 to TRBJ1-4, with no clear D. Between the trimmed V and J ends, which lost 5 bases and 2 bases, there was a span of 9 bases. Germline CDR1 and CDR2: SQVTM and ANQGSEA. The CDR3 is 13 residues long. CDR3 sequence reads: CSVLTDTNEKLFF. CDR3 nucleotide sequence: TGCAGCGTTCTCACCGATACTAATGAAAAACTGTTTTTT.

The table lists this clonotype with a few counts. V usage is TRBV3-1 and J usage is TRBJ2-2; D gene unclear. Trimming left V 1 base short and J 4 bases short, with 7 bases between. Per germline, CDR1 LGHDT and CDR2 YNNKEL (reference sequence). CDR3 size: 14 residues. CDR3 region: CASSQVSVTGELFF. In nucleotides, the CDR3 is TGTGCCAGCAGCCAAGTTTCGGTCACCGGGGAGCTGTTTTTT.

This clonotype was seen repeatedly, ten times or more. The chain combines TRBV6-5 with TRBJ2-3; D gene ambiguous. V lost 2 bases and J lost 1, with 7 bases in between. The germline V gene has CDR1 MNHEY and CDR2 SVGAGI. The CDR3 sequence is 14 residues long. CDR3: CASSYGWGTDTQYF. The CDR3 bases are TGTGCCAGCAGTTACGGCTGGGGCACAGATACGCAGTATTTT.

The V and J genes are TRBV15 and TRBJ2-1; 7 positions agree with TRBD2. This CDR3 has 12 residues. Germline V gene data show CDR1 as LNHNV and CDR2 as YYDKDF (reference sequence). The V segment lost 5 bases and the J segment 6 bases; nucleotides outside the gene matches: 1. This CDR3 is CATSGRVNEQFF. The CDR3 DNA sequence: TGTGCCACCAGCGGGAGGGTCAATGAGCAGTTCTTC.

There are a few counts of this clonotype. The rearrangement uses TRBV9 and TRBJ2-1; the match to TRBD2 covers 7 bases. The CDR3 covers 16 residues. The germline gives CDR1 SGDLS, CDR2 YYNGEE. The V segment lost 3 bases and the J segment 5 bases; nucleotides outside the gene matches: 11. The CDR3 DNA reads TGTGCCAGCAGCGGAGCGGGGCCAGGCGCGGACAATGAGCAGTTCTTC. This translates into CASSGAGPGADNEQFF.

The rearrangement links TRBV4-3 to TRBJ2-7, with unresolved D. Trimming cost V 1 base and J 2 bases, with 12 bases left between them. This CDR3 comprises 15 residues. Germline lookup yields CDR1 LGHNA and CDR2 YSLEER. Written as DNA, the CDR3 is TGCGCCAGCAGCCAAGGTTTGGGTGTGGCCTACGAGCAGTACTTC. This sequence encodes CASSQGLGVAYEQYF.

The V call is TRBV10-3, the J call TRBJ2-3; TRBD1 matches 7 bases. J gave up 0 bases and V 10 bases, and 16 bases lay outside the gene matches. Per germline, CDR1 ENHRY and CDR2 SYGVKD. The CDR3 contains 17 residues. The CDR3 loop reads CATYLDREKTSTDTQYF. The CDR3 DNA follows: TGTGCCACCTACTTAGACAGGGAGAAGACTAGCACAGATACGCAGTATTTT.

The rearrangement joins TRBV6-1 to TRBJ2-2; 7 bases map to TRBD2. Germline loops: CDR1 MNHNS, CDR2 SASEGT. The CDR3 totals 14 residues. V was clipped by 6 bases and J by 9 bases; unmatched bases: 10. CDR3 in amino acids: CASRPGLDRRELFF. For the CDR3, the DNA is TGTGCCAGCAGACCCGGACTAGATCGCCGGGAGCTGTTTTTT.

This clonotype was detected many times. The V gene is TRBV12-3 or TRBV12-4, the J gene TRBJ1-5; D is unresolved. V lost 3 bases, J lost 11 bases, and 14 bases lay in between. This CDR3 is 13 amino acids long. The CDR3 is CASSFGVQSTQHF. CDR3 DNA sequence: TGTGCCAGCAGTTTCGGGGTTCAGTCAACCCAGCATTTT.

The chain has TRBV6-1 and TRBJ1-5; TRBD1 aligns across 8 bases. After removal of 6 bases from V and 6 bases from J, the junction contained 7 bases not matched to a gene. Germline CDR1 reads MNHNS; CDR2 reads SASEGT. The CDR3 consists of 14 residues. The CDR3 here is CASRTRTGSQPQHF. CDR3 coding DNA: TGTGCCAGCAGAACTAGGACAGGGAGTCAGCCCCAGCATTTT.

The V gene is TRBV4-2, the J gene TRBJ2-3; D call uncertain. CDR3 length: 13 residues. V was shortened by 3 bases and J by 2 bases, with 6 bases between the two germline ends. The V gene's germline CDR1 is LGHNA and CDR2 YNFKEQ. The DNA for the CDR3 is TGTGCCAGCAGCCAGGCTTACACAGATACGCAGTATTTT. This encodes CASSQAYTDTQYF.

The chain recombines TRBV11-2 with TRBJ2-7; 9 nucleotides agree with TRBD2. The length of the CDR3 is 15 residues. J lost 3 bases, V lost 5 bases, and 8 bases had no gene match. Germline V gives CDR1 SGHAT, CDR2 FQNNGV. CDR3: CASSPSGGSGYEQYF. CDR3 DNA sequence: TGTGCCAGCAGCCCCAGCGGGGGGTCGGGCTACGAGCAGTACTTC.

The genes are TRBV5-1 and TRBJ2-1; no clear D gene. Per germline, CDR1 SGHRS and CDR2 YFSETQ. The CDR3 has 18 residues. V was trimmed by 3 bases and J by 3 bases, leaving 22 bases between them. The CDR3 protein is CASSSQPHQLTGYNEQFF. In DNA, the CDR3 is TGCGCCAGCAGCTCACAGCCCCATCAGCTAACGGGCTACAATGAGCAGTTCTTC.